This record covers a single T cell receptor beta chain. This sample is part of a study of early T cells in non-severe SARS-CoV-2 infection. The CDR3 spans 18 residues. V was clipped by 5 bases and J by 4 bases; unmatched bases: 12. Per the germline V gene, CDR1 is SGHVS and CDR2 is FNYEAQ. The library protocol tagged individual cDNA molecules with unique molecular identifiers. TCRdb re-analysed the 5' RACE reads in MiXCR, keeping a single row per CDR3 protein. The sample records tens of thousands of distinct CDR3 sequences, 7.5% to 9% being singletons. This chain uses TRBV7-6 with TRBJ2-3; 13 bases agree with TRBD2. The specimen comprised whole blood, sampled at baseline. This receptor was taken from an adult who was a healthcare worker with PCR-confirmed SARS-CoV-2 infection or an uninfected control (not recorded which). The chain's CDR3 is CASSQGGGTSGIADTQYF. In DNA form, the CDR3 reads TGTGCCAGCAGCCAAGGTGGAGGGACTAGCGGGATCGCAGATACGCAGTATTTT.